These 28 T cell receptor beta chains originate from one sample sequenced in a study of CD8 T cells in ankylosing spondylitis (dated by TCRdb to between 2016 and 2019). Overall study outcomes, separate from this receptor: Blood from ankylosing spondylitis patients appeared to be characterized by a TCR beta motif made up of seven or eight highly homologous amino acid variants.

The protocol used for the library was 5' RACE. Sequencing took place on an Illumina HiSeq 2500. TCRdb took the public reads, trimmed them with fastp at Q25, ran MiXCR for clone calling and kept in-frame beta chains. Duplicate CDR3 protein sequences are folded into a single record with the most common DNA and genes. The sample records roughly 670,000 distinct CDR3 sequences, around 17% of which are singletons. 19% of the sample is held by the ten biggest clonotypes. These TCRs are of unknown antigen specificity. Sequenced input: blood, either unsorted or a sorted T cell fraction (not recorded which). All receptors derive from a male donor with ankylosing spondylitis.

This clonotype has only a few counts. The chain links TRBV29-1 to TRBJ2-2, with TRBD2 matching 8 bases. The J segment lost 3 bases and the V segment lost 3 bases, leaving 3 bases of the junction unmatched. Germline V gene lookup returns CDR1 SQVTM and CDR2 ANQGSEA. The CDR3 sequence is 14 residues long. CDR3: CSVERRGDTGELFF. The CDR3 DNA sequence: TGCAGCGTTGAGCGGCGGGGGGACACCGGGGAGCTGTTTTTT.

The V gene is TRBV29-1, the J gene TRBJ1-2; D remains ambiguous. Germline CDR1 and CDR2: SQVTM and ANQGSEA. This CDR3 is built from 18 residues. V was pared by 0 bases and J by 0 bases, with 20 bases between. The CDR3 loop is CSVEDLPGKGVANYGYTF. The CDR3 region has the DNA TGCAGCGTTGAAGATCTTCCTGGAAAGGGTGTAGCTAACTATGGCTACACCTTC.

This clonotype came up a few times. The chain carries TRBV10-3 and TRBJ2-7; TRBD2 is a possible D gene (7 bases). The CDR3 has 14 amino acids. Trimming pared 6 bases from V and 3 bases from J, leaving 15 bases between. Germline V gene sequence: CDR1 ENHRY, CDR2 SYGVKD. CDR3 nucleotide sequence: TGTGCCATCAGCGGACTAGGGGGTGTCTACGAGCAGTACTTC. This sequence encodes CAISGLGGVYEQYF.

In its sample, this clonotype was seen a few times. The CDR3 DNA follows: TGTGCCAGCAGTTTAGGGACAGGGACCAACGAGCAGTACTTC. Encoded protein: CASSLGTGTNEQYF. The chain is built from TRBV27 and TRBJ2-7; 9 bases fit TRBD1. Germline V gives CDR1 MNHEY, CDR2 SMNVEV (reference sequence). This CDR3 is 14 amino acids long. The ends lost 2 bases at V and 5 bases at J; junction bases unmatched: 4.

This clonotype was seen more than once but under ten times. The chain joins TRBV4-1 to TRBJ2-7; D is possibly TRBD1 (5 bases). The germline V gene encodes CDR1 MGHRA and CDR2 YSYEKL. Trimming took 1 base from V and 2 from J, leaving 6 bases between them. The CDR3 runs to 13 residues. The chain's CDR3 is CASSQVGPYEQYF. The CDR3 region has the DNA TGCGCCAGCAGCCAAGTGGGGCCCTACGAGCAGTACTTC.

This chain uses TRBV19 with TRBJ2-1; no definite D call. The CDR3 has 12 amino acids. Per germline, CDR1 LNHDA and CDR2 SQIVND (reference sequence). V was clipped by 3 bases and J by 9 bases, with 9 bases between them. CDR3 protein: CASSILGAEQFF. CDR3 DNA: TGTGCCAGTAGTATTCTAGGTGCTGAGCAGTTCTTC.

There are a few counts of this clonotype. The gene calls are TRBV29-1 and TRBJ1-3, with TRBD1 matching 8 bases. The CDR3 consists of 14 residues. V shed 6 bases, J shed 0 bases, and the junction held 4 bases outside the gene matches. The germline V gene encodes CDR1 SQVTM and CDR2 ANQGSEA. This CDR3 reads CSVGTGNSGNTIYF. CDR3 bases: TGCAGCGTGGGGACAGGCAACTCTGGAAACACCATATATTTT.

The chain combines TRBV7-2 with TRBJ1-1; TRBD1 is a possible D gene (5 bases). Trimming shortened V by 7 bases and J by 1 base, and 16 bases separated the two germline ends. The CDR3 runs to 15 residues. Per germline, CDR1 SGHTA and CDR2 FQGNSA. DNA of the CDR3: TGTGCCAGCAATTTCGCGGGGCAGAAGAACACTGAAGCTTTCTTT. Its translation is CASNFAGQKNTEAFF.

This clonotype has ten or more counts. This sequence joins TRBV10-3 and TRBJ2-7; D unclear. The germline CDR1 and CDR2 sequences are ENHRY and SYGVKD. V lost 0 bases and J 2 bases, leaving 11 bases between the germline ends. There are 15 residues in the CDR3. The CDR3 region has the DNA TGTGCCATCAGTGAGTCTCTGGGTCCCACCTACGAGCAGTACTTC. It is translated as CAISESLGPTYEQYF.

This chain connects TRBV20-1 to TRBJ2-2, with D unresolved. The V gene's germline CDR1 is DFQATT and CDR2 SNEGSKA (reference sequence). V lost 0 bases and J 10 bases, leaving 12 bases between the germline ends. The CDR3 has 13 amino acids. The CDR3 DNA follows: TGCAGTGCTAGAGATCTCTTGGCGGAGGAGCTGTTTTTT. Its protein product is CSARDLLAEELFF.

The CDR3 region is CSARDEEKLAKNIQYF. The DNA for the CDR3 is TGCAGTGCTAGAGATGAAGAGAAATTAGCCAAAAACATTCAGTACTTC. The chain carries TRBV20-1 and TRBJ2-4, with D uncertain. CDR3 length: 16 amino acids. Trimming removed 0 bases at V and 0 bases at J, with 12 bases between. CDR1 is DFQATT and CDR2 is SNEGSKA in the germline V gene (reference sequence).

The V call is TRBV4-1, the J call TRBJ2-7, with TRBD1 identical over 10 bases. Germline loops: CDR1 MGHRA, CDR2 YSYEKL. The CDR3 is 17 amino acids. The ends lost 3 bases at V and 2 bases at J; junction bases unmatched: 10. DNA of the CDR3: TGCGCCAGCAGCCATGTCCCCGGGACAGGGGAAACCTACGAGCAGTACTTC. Translating it yields CASSHVPGTGETYEQYF.

This clonotype was found a few times. The V call is TRBV6-1, the J call TRBJ1-5; possibly TRBD1 for D (5 bases). The germline V and J ends were trimmed by 6 bases and 6 bases, with 15 bases remaining between them. The CDR3 covers 14 residues. Germline-derived CDR1 and CDR2 are MNHNS and SASEGT. CDR3 loop: CASRAGSVGQPQHF. In DNA form, the CDR3 reads TGTGCCAGCAGGGCAGGGTCTGTGGGTCAGCCCCAGCATTTT.

This clonotype was counted once. This chain joins TRBV4-2 and TRBJ2-7; D could derive from TRBD1 or TRBD2 (5 bases each). Trimming pared 0 bases from V and 2 bases from J, leaving 11 bases between. The CDR3 extends over 15 amino acids. Germline CDR1 is LGHNA and CDR2 is YNFKEQ. CDR3 DNA sequence: TGTGCCAGCAGCCAAGACAGGGAGCTGACCTACGAGCAGTACTTC. Its protein product is CASSQDRELTYEQYF.

The chain has TRBV12-3 or TRBV12-4 and TRBJ1-1; no reliable D call. CDR3 length equals 11 residues. Trimming removed 7 bases from V and 4 bases from J, with 7 bases in between. The CDR3 loop reads CASTPSTEAFF. Written as DNA, the CDR3 is TGTGCCAGCACCCCGTCCACTGAAGCTTTCTTT.

The V and J genes are TRBV20-1 and TRBJ2-7; TRBD1 matches 8 bases. J gave up 6 bases and V 4 bases, and 11 bases lay outside the gene matches. The CDR3 totals 14 residues. Germline lookup yields CDR1 DFQATT and CDR2 SNEGSKA (reference sequence). This chain's CDR3 is CSATSPGQGFEQYF. The CDR3 DNA reads TGCAGTGCTACTTCCCCAGGACAGGGATTCGAGCAGTACTTC.

This clonotype has just a few counts. This rearrangement joins TRBV4-2 to TRBJ1-1, with unresolved D. CDR1 and CDR2 (germline): LGHNA, YNFKEQ. V was clipped by 1 base and J by 4 bases, with 10 bases between them. This CDR3 has 14 residues. The CDR3 protein is CASSQGRGSTEAFF. DNA of the CDR3: TGTGCCAGCAGCCAAGGGCGGGGAAGCACTGAAGCTTTCTTT.

This clonotype was seen a few times. The chain links TRBV30 to TRBJ2-6; 10 nucleotides line up with TRBD1. Germline V gene sequence: CDR1 GTSNPN, CDR2 SVGIG (reference sequence). The CDR3 consists of 17 residues. Trimming removed 2 bases from V and 2 bases from J; junction bases left unmatched: 6. CDR3 residues: CAWSKETGGPGANVLTF. The CDR3 DNA follows: TGTGCCTGGAGTAAGGAGACAGGGGGCCCTGGGGCCAACGTCCTGACTTTC.

This clonotype was recorded many times. The chain joins TRBV9 to TRBJ2-3; possible D gene TRBD2, 6 bases. This CDR3 is built from 15 residues. V shed 4 bases and J shed 3 bases, with 15 bases lying between them. The germline V gene encodes CDR1 SGDLS and CDR2 YYNGEE. CDR3 coding DNA: TGTGCCAGCAGCCCCCACGGGAGTTTTACAGATACGCAGTATTTT. This sequence encodes CASSPHGSFTDTQYF.

The CDR3 sequence: CASSGSGPRKETQYF. CDR3 DNA sequence: TGCGCCAGCAGCGGTTCCGGGCCGCGAAAGGAGACCCAGTACTTC. The chain combines TRBV5-1 with TRBJ2-5; D unclear. The CDR3 consists of 15 residues. Trimming stripped 4 bases from V and 5 bases from J, with 18 bases between. Germline CDR1 and CDR2: SGHRS and YFSETQ.

The chain joins TRBV7-8 to TRBJ2-7, with unresolved D. Per the germline V gene, CDR1 is SGHVS and CDR2 is FQNEAQ. The V gene lost 5 bases and the J gene lost 3 bases, with 17 bases spanning the gap. The CDR3 runs to 15 residues. CDR3 sequence (DNA): TGTGCCAGCAGCCCCACGAGTAGGCCAGGCTACGAGCAGTACTTC. Translating gives CASSPTSRPGYEQYF. Full variable domain (outside the CDR3, taken from reference TRBV7-8 and TRBJ2-7): GAGVSQSPRYKVAKRGQDVALRCDPISGHVSLFWYQQALGQGPEFLTYFQNEAQLDKSGLPSDRFFAERPEGSVSTLKIQRTQQEDSAVYLCASSPTSRPGYEQYFGPGTRLTVT.

V and J are TRBV6-4 and TRBJ2-3; D is undetermined. This CDR3 comprises 15 residues. Trimming left V 4 bases short and J 5 bases short, with 16 bases between. Germline CDR1 and CDR2: MRHNA and SNTAGT. In nucleotides, the CDR3 is TGTGCCAGCAGTGTGAAATTTTCCTCCGGAGATACGCAGTATTTT. This codes for CASSVKFSSGDTQYF.

This clonotype was found many times. The chain uses TRBV6-5 and TRBJ2-1; D might be TRBD1 or TRBD2, each matching 6 bases. The V and J ends lost 5 bases and 9 bases respectively, with 11 bases between them. The germline V gene encodes CDR1 MNHEY and CDR2 SVGAGI. CDR3 size: 12 residues. CDR3 residues: CASSGGTIEQFF. CDR3 coding DNA: TGTGCCAGCAGTGGGGGGACAATTGAGCAGTTCTTC.

This chain connects TRBV5-1 to TRBJ1-5, with unresolved D. The V and J ends lost 0 bases and 0 bases respectively, with 7 bases between them. CDR1 is SGHRS and CDR2 is YFSETQ in the germline V gene. CDR3 length equals 15 residues. The CDR3 loop is CASSLGVNSNQPQHF. The CDR3 DNA follows: TGCGCCAGCAGCTTGGGAGTCAATAGCAATCAGCCCCAGCATTTT.

The genes are TRBV24-1 and TRBJ2-5; 8 bases line up with TRBD2. CDR1 is KGHDR, CDR2 SFDVKD, per germline. The V and J ends lost 9 bases and 2 bases, in that order; junction bases with no gene match: 4. The CDR3 is 13 residues long. The CDR3 DNA is TGTGCCACCCGGCCTAGCGGGCAAGAGACCCAGTACTTC. It translates to CATRPSGQETQYF.

This chain connects TRBV6-5 to TRBJ2-2; 11 positions agree with TRBD2. This CDR3 has 18 residues. Looked up from germline, CDR1 is MNHEY and CDR2 is SVGAGI. Trimming took 0 bases from V and 2 from J; bases not matched to a gene: 5. As DNA, the CDR3 is TGTGCCAGCAGTTACTCCCGTGGACTAGCGGGTAACACCGGGGAGCTGTTTTTT. This sequence encodes CASSYSRGLAGNTGELFF.

This clonotype occurred many times. The chain combines TRBV5-1 with TRBJ2-1; 8 bases align to TRBD2. The germline V gene has CDR1 SGHRS and CDR2 YFSETQ. This CDR3 has 17 amino acids. J gave up 6 bases and V 1 base, and 12 bases lay outside the gene matches. Written as DNA, the CDR3 is TGCGCCAGCAGCTTGCCCCTAGCGGGCCACACCCTCAATGAGCAGTTCTTC. Translating it yields CASSLPLAGHTLNEQFF.

In this sample, this clonotype turned up a few times. This chain uses TRBV28 with TRBJ2-1; weak D call: TRBD2 (6 bases). Germline V CDR1 and CDR2: MDHEN, SYDVKM. V was shortened by 8 bases and J by 9 bases, with 20 bases between the two germline ends. The CDR3 spans 14 residues. This chain's CDR3 is CASGDFQFQFEQFF. The CDR3 DNA reads as TGTGCCAGCGGGGACTTCCAATTCCAATTTGAGCAGTTCTTC.